The 31 T cell receptor beta chains below were found in one sample sequenced in a study of blood T cells in healthy people across ages. Sample-barcoded 5' priming and a J-beta primer mix drove a second PCR of roughly 7 to 11 cycles. TCRdb re-derived calls from the 5' RACE reads in MiXCR, one entry per CDR3 protein. The sample has approximately 360,000 distinct CDR3 sequences, about 55% seen once. The source material was blood. Receptors originate from a man aged 55 to 70 in good health.

CDR3 amino acids: CSADRDSFYEQYF. For the CDR3, the DNA is TGCAGTGCTGACCGGGACAGTTTTTACGAGCAGTACTTC. V is TRBV20-1 and J is TRBJ2-7, with 7 positions matching TRBD1. Trimming took 5 bases from V and 4 from J; bases not matched to a gene: 8. The CDR3 loop spans 13 amino acids. Per germline, CDR1 DFQATT and CDR2 SNEGSKA (reference sequence).

V is TRBV11-1 and J is TRBJ2-2; TRBD1 matches 9 bases. The junction had 13 bases not matched to a gene; V was cut back by 5 bases and J by 3 bases. CDR1 is SGHAT and CDR2 is FQDESV in the germline V gene (reference sequence). The CDR3 contains 18 residues. CDR3 in amino acids: CASSTHGRTGVYTGELFF. The DNA for the CDR3 is TGTGCCAGCAGCACCCATGGTAGGACAGGGGTGTACACCGGGGAGCTGTTTTTT. Using reference TRBV11-1 and TRBJ2-2 for the parts outside the CDR3, the full variable domain is EAEVAQSPRYKITEKSQAVAFWCDPISGHATLYWYRQILGQGPELLVQFQDESVVDDSQLPKDRFSAERLKGVDSTLKIQPAELGDSAMYLCASSTHGRTGVYTGELFFGEGSRLTVL.

Only a few counts were recorded for this clonotype. This chain links TRBV18 with TRBJ2-7, with 7 bases fitting TRBD1. The V gene's germline CDR1 is KGHSH and CDR2 LQKENI. J was trimmed by 5 bases and V by 3 bases; bases with no gene match: 4. This CDR3 contains 13 residues. The CDR3 DNA follows: TGTGCCAGCTCACCGAACAGGGGTAACGAGCAGTACTTC. It translates to CASSPNRGNEQYF.

The rearrangement joins TRBV20-1 to TRBJ1-5, with D perhaps matching TRBD1 (5 bases). The V and J ends lost 5 bases and 0 bases respectively, with 14 bases between them. Germline lookup yields CDR1 DFQATT and CDR2 SNEGSKA (reference sequence). This CDR3 comprises 15 residues. As DNA, the CDR3 is TGCAGTGCTCAGGACGGACACCATAGCAATCAGCCCCAGCATTTT. It yields the protein CSAQDGHHSNQPQHF.

The chain joins TRBV7-9 to TRBJ1-2; D may be TRBD1 (6 bases). Trimming took off 5 bases at V and 6 bases at J, with 16 bases between the two ends. The CDR3 spans 14 residues. Germline V CDR1 and CDR2: SEHNR, FQNEAQ (reference sequence). The CDR3 DNA sequence: TGTGCCAGCAGCCTCTGGGCAGGGGAGGATGGCTACACCTTC. Its protein product is CASSLWAGEDGYTF.

This chain uses TRBV4-3 with TRBJ2-1; D gene unclear. The CDR3 is 13 residues long. The V end lost 1 base, the J end lost 6 bases, and 7 bases lay between the germline ends. Germline CDR1 reads LGHNA; CDR2 reads YSLEER. The CDR3 bases are TGCGCCAGCAGCCAAGCATCAGGCAATGAGCAGTTCTTC. This translates into CASSQASGNEQFF.

This clonotype was detected ten times or more. V gene TRBV20-1 combines with J gene TRBJ1-6, with a possible D match to TRBD1 (5 bases). V lost 4 bases and J lost 2, with 15 bases in between. Germline CDR1 and CDR2: DFQATT and SNEGSKA (reference sequence). The CDR3 extends over 16 amino acids. In DNA, the CDR3 is TGCAGTGCTAAAGATAGGAAGGGACCCTATAATTCACCCCTCCACTTT. It yields the protein CSAKDRKGPYNSPLHF.

This clonotype was recorded many times. V gene TRBV20-1 combines with J gene TRBJ1-2, with D hard to call. The CDR3 spans 11 residues. Trimming shortened V by 6 bases and J by 4 bases, and 9 bases separated the two germline ends. Germline CDR1 and CDR2: DFQATT and SNEGSKA (reference sequence). The CDR3 coding sequence is TGCAGTGCCAACAGTGGCTATGGCTACACCTTC. Protein: CSANSGYGYTF.

This clonotype was detected a few times. This may be a read error, as it is one base from a much larger clone. This chain connects TRBV7-2 to TRBJ2-5; possibly TRBD2 for D (5 bases). This CDR3 spans 14 amino acids. The germline gives CDR1 SGHTA, CDR2 FQGNSA. The CDR3 spells CASSVASPRETQYF. CDR3 DNA sequence: TGTGCCAGCAGCGTAGCTAGCCCGCGAGAGACCCAGTACTTC. Full variable domain (missing parts from reference TRBV7-2 and TRBJ2-5): GAGVSQSPSNKVTEKGKDVELRCDPISGHTALYWYRQSLGQGLEFLIYFQGNSAPDKSGLPSDRFSAERTGGSVSTLTIQRTQQEDSAVYLCASSVASPRETQYFGPGTRLLVL.

Notes on this clonotype: The DNA is left out, because the CDR3 cannot be placed on it with certainty; the CDR3 is given as TCRdb lists it. This chain uses TRBV29-1 with TRBJ2-3; TRBD1 reflects the table's D call only, with no check against the DNA. CDR1 and CDR2 from the germline V gene are SQVTM and ANQGSEA. The CDR3 is 14 residues long, ends included. Here the CDR3 reads CSVGDGTGSNTRYF.

This clonotype was seen only a few times. The chain employs TRBV29-1 and TRBJ1-5; 9 positions match TRBD1. The CDR3 contains 15 residues. Trimming at V came to 6 bases and at J to 3 bases, leaving 9 bases not matched to a gene. Per germline, CDR1 SQVTM and CDR2 ANQGSEA. This CDR3 reads CSVTKGTGNNQPQHF. The DNA for the CDR3 is TGCAGCGTGACAAAGGGGACAGGGAACAATCAGCCCCAGCATTTT.

This clonotype showed up many times. The genes are TRBV25-1 and TRBJ2-1; TRBD1 or TRBD2 may be the D gene (7 bases each). In germline, CDR1 is MGHDK, CDR2 SYGVNS. The CDR3 length is 15 residues. Trimming removed 4 bases at V and 3 bases at J, with 13 bases between. The CDR3 DNA sequence: TGTGCCAGCAGTGGGGGGGGGACAGTCTACAATGAGCAGTTCTTC. Translated, it gives CASSGGGTVYNEQFF.

A note on this clonotype: A single base separates this from a much larger clone, so it may be a read error. The chain has TRBV7-2 and TRBJ1-2, with a weak D call TRBD1 (5 bases). The germline gives CDR1 SGHTA, CDR2 FQGNSA. V lost 0 bases and J lost 8, with 13 bases in between. This CDR3 comprises 14 residues. The DNA of the CDR3 is TGTGCCAGCAGCTTAGCCGTCCGGGGGAGAGGCTACACCTTC. Protein: CASSLAVRGRGYTF.

V usage is TRBV11-3 and J usage is TRBJ1-1, with unresolved D. CDR1 and CDR2 (germline): SGHNT, YENEEA. There are 13 residues in the CDR3. V gave up 3 bases and J gave up 5 bases, with 10 bases separating them. The CDR3 is CASSFKTGTEAFF. In DNA, the CDR3 is TGTGCCAGCAGCTTTAAGACGGGTACTGAAGCTTTCTTT.

The rearrangement uses TRBV4-2 and TRBJ2-7; weak D call: TRBD2 (7 bases). Per germline, CDR1 LGHNA and CDR2 YNFKEQ. This CDR3 contains 16 residues. V shed 3 bases and J shed 1 base, with 16 bases lying between them. CDR3 sequence reads: CASSHSVGGLSYEQYF. The CDR3 DNA reads TGTGCCAGCAGCCATTCCGTGGGGGGGCTATCCTACGAGCAGTACTTC.

The chain employs TRBV9 and TRBJ2-1, with D hard to call. Germline V gives CDR1 SGDLS, CDR2 YYNGEE. The CDR3 extends over 17 amino acids. Trimming removed 5 bases at V and 2 bases at J, with 20 bases between. DNA for the CDR3: TGTGCCAGCAGTGTTGCTGGGGTTTCTGGGACCTACAATGAGCAGTTCTTC. Its protein is CASSVAGVSGTYNEQFF. The variable domain in full, with the rest retrieved from reference TRBV9 and TRBJ2-1, is DSGVTQTPKHLITATGQRVTLRCSPRSGDLSVYWYQQSLDQGLQFLIQYYNGEERAKGNILERFSAQQFPDLHSELNLSSLELGDSALYFCASSVAGVSGTYNEQFFGPGTRLTVL.

Concerning this clonotype itself: A single base separates this from a much larger clone, so it may be a read error. V and J are TRBV6-1 and TRBJ2-5, with 13 positions matching TRBD2. The V gene's germline CDR1 is MNHNS and CDR2 SASEGT. CDR3 length: 16 amino acids. The V segment lost 6 bases and the J segment 0 bases; nucleotides outside the gene matches: 4. In nucleotides, the CDR3 is TGTGCCAGCAGCCCGACTAGCGGGAGGTACCAAGAGACCCAGTACTTC. The encoded protein is CASSPTSGRYQETQYF.

The chain recombines TRBV20-1 with TRBJ2-7; D is perhaps TRBD1 (6 bases). The CDR3 is 12 residues long. Germline V gene lookup returns CDR1 DFQATT and CDR2 SNEGSKA (reference sequence). V lost 8 bases and J 0 bases, leaving 11 bases between the germline ends. In DNA, the CDR3 is TGCAGTTTTCAGGGGAGCTCCTACGAGCAGTACTTC. Its protein product is CSFQGSSYEQYF.

V gene TRBV2 combines with J gene TRBJ2-6; the D is unclear. Trimming removed 5 bases at V and 4 bases at J, with 12 bases between. CDR3 length equals 15 residues. Germline values: CDR1 SNHLY, CDR2 FYNNEI. The CDR3: CASSQDPLGANVLTF. DNA of the CDR3: TGTGCCAGCAGTCAGGACCCACTCGGGGCCAACGTCCTGACTTTC.

The V call is TRBV7-2, the J call TRBJ1-5; D might be TRBD1 (5 bases). This CDR3 has 15 residues. Germline V lookup: CDR1 SGHTA, CDR2 FQGNSA. Trimming took off 0 bases at V and 5 bases at J, with 11 bases between the two ends. CDR3 residues: CASSLAGQIDQPQHF. Written as DNA, the CDR3 is TGTGCCAGCAGCTTAGCCGGACAAATCGATCAGCCCCAGCATTTT. Looking up the rest from reference TRBV7-2 and TRBJ1-5 gives the full variable domain: GAGVSQSPSNKVTEKGKDVELRCDPISGHTALYWYRQSLGQGLEFLIYFQGNSAPDKSGLPSDRFSAERTGGSVSTLTIQRTQQEDSAVYLCASSLAGQIDQPQHFGDGTRLSIL.

This rearrangement joins TRBV6-5 to TRBJ1-1, with D uncertain. The CDR3 contains 14 residues. Germline assignment: CDR1 MNHEY and CDR2 SVGAGI. Trimming took off 0 bases at V and 4 bases at J, with 9 bases between the two ends. The CDR3 sequence is CASSYSVGRTEAFF. CDR3 bases: TGTGCCAGCAGTTACTCGGTAGGGCGCACTGAAGCTTTCTTT.

This clonotype was observed a handful of times. The V gene is TRBV2, the J gene TRBJ2-7; D uncertain. CDR3 length equals 11 residues. In germline, CDR1 is SNHLY, CDR2 FYNNEI. Deletions cut 7 bases from V and 3 bases from J, with 7 bases between. Here the CDR3 reads CASKVDYEQYF. DNA of the CDR3: TGTGCCAGCAAAGTCGACTACGAGCAGTACTTC.

The V and J genes are TRBV15 and TRBJ2-4; possible D gene TRBD1, 5 bases. This CDR3 comprises 20 residues. Trimming cost V 3 bases and J 0 bases, with 24 bases left between them. In germline, CDR1 is LNHNV, CDR2 YYDKDF (reference sequence). The CDR3 region is CATSSLIRAPKGLAKNIQYF. As DNA, the CDR3 is TGTGCCACCAGCAGTTTGATCCGGGCTCCTAAGGGGTTAGCCAAAAACATTCAGTACTTC.

This rearrangement joins TRBV7-2 to TRBJ1-4; 9 nucleotides align to TRBD1. Germline lookup yields CDR1 SGHTA and CDR2 FQGNSA. Losses at the gene ends were 4 bases for V and 4 bases for J; bases not matched to a gene: 7. The CDR3 has 16 amino acids. CDR3 sequence: CASSSDRGGHNEKLFF. The CDR3 region has the DNA TGTGCCAGCAGCTCGGACAGGGGAGGGCATAATGAAAAACTGTTTTTT. Full variable domain (outside the CDR3, taken from reference TRBV7-2 and TRBJ1-4): GAGVSQSPSNKVTEKGKDVELRCDPISGHTALYWYRQSLGQGLEFLIYFQGNSAPDKSGLPSDRFSAERTGGSVSTLTIQRTQQEDSAVYLCASSSDRGGHNEKLFFGSGTQLSVL.

This clonotype has a handful of counts. The chain employs TRBV20-1 and TRBJ2-5; the match to TRBD2 covers 9 bases. The CDR3 is made up of 15 amino acids. CDR1 and CDR2 (germline): DFQATT, SNEGSKA (reference sequence). V lost 6 bases, J lost 4 bases, and 12 bases stayed unmatched. The CDR3 spells CSAISGRGRGETQYF. The CDR3, as DNA: TGCAGTGCCATTAGCGGGAGAGGGAGAGGAGAGACCCAGTACTTC.

The chain has TRBV20-1 and TRBJ1-4; no firm D call. Trimming cost V 7 bases and J 3 bases, with 9 bases left between them. CDR1 is DFQATT and CDR2 is SNEGSKA in the germline V gene (reference sequence). This CDR3 comprises 12 residues. The CDR3 DNA reads TGCAGTGTGGGCAGCGCTAATGAAAAACTGTTTTTT. It encodes CSVGSANEKLFF.

The genes are TRBV6-6 and TRBJ2-3; no clear D. Germline V CDR1 and CDR2: MNHNY, SVGAGI (reference sequence). This CDR3 has 12 amino acids. V lost 8 bases and J lost 6, with 12 bases in between. The CDR3 coding sequence is TGTGCCAGCGCTAACGGTGGGGATACGCAGTATTTT. It codes for CASANGGDTQYF.

Comments on this clonotype: As the CDR3 is not closed by the conserved phenylalanine or tryptophan, this likely results from a read error. The chain carries TRBV5-1 and TRBJ2-6; no reliable D call. Germline V gene sequence: CDR1 SGHRS, CDR2 YFSETQ. Trimming pared 6 bases from V and 0 bases from J, leaving 4 bases between. The CDR3 totals 13 residues. The CDR3 DNA sequence: TGCGCCAGCATGAGCTCTGGGGCCAACGTCCTGACTTTA. Protein sequence: CASMSSGANVLTL.

A word on this clonotype: This could be a read error, since a much larger clone is one nucleotide away. The genes are TRBV7-2 and TRBJ2-1, with D tentatively TRBD1 (6 bases). The end of the DNA aligns better with TRBJ2-7, so the J call may be wrong. In germline, CDR1 is SGHTA, CDR2 FQGNSA. The CDR3 extends over 12 amino acids. Here the CDR3 DNA reads TGTGCCAGCAGCTTACAGGGGAATGAGCAGTACTTC. It is translated as CASSLQGNEQYF.

This clonotype showed up many times. The J gene is TRBJ2-1, the V gene TRBV6-2 or TRBV6-3; TRBD2 might be the D (6 bases). V lost 4 bases to trimming and J lost 9 bases, with 31 bases between them. CDR1 is MNHEY, CDR2 SVGEGT, per germline. The CDR3 is 19 residues long. This chain's CDR3 is CASSSGSLEGFLSGVEQFF. The CDR3 region has the DNA TGTGCCAGCAGTTCCGGTTCGTTGGAGGGTTTTTTATCGGGGGTTGAGCAGTTCTTC.

This clonotype has a single count. V is TRBV9 and J is TRBJ2-5, with D tentatively TRBD2 (7 bases). CDR1 and CDR2 (germline): SGDLS, YYNGEE. Trimming removed 2 bases from V and 5 bases from J, with 16 bases in between. This CDR3 contains 15 residues. CDR3 region: CASSVSGGASETQYF. DNA for the CDR3: TGTGCCAGCAGCGTTTCGGGGGGCGCGTCGGAGACCCAGTACTTC.